The clone carrying this T cell receptor (beta chain) has just a few counts. What it binds is unknown. The sample comes from a study of cytomegalovirus exposure and HLA in healthy donors. The study, taken as a whole, reports: Fewer N-insertions than the roughly 600-donor mean were reportedly shown by an Asian-associated ancestry cluster in a later analysis. Specificity for CMV antigens was confirmed in vitro for a few of the CMV-associated chains. Rarity characterized most TCR sequences, yet some public TCRs appeared in many donors.

PCR primers comprised 60 Vbeta and 13 Jbeta primers. TCRdb's copy holds only in-frame clones and misses some; the assay was immunoSEQ multiplex PCR. The table includes 150,000 or so clones, 64% detected once. V lost 5 bases, J lost 9 bases, and 14 bases lay in between. The CDR3 consists of 13 residues. Germline V gives CDR1 SGHVS, CDR2 FNYEAQ. This TCR derives from a woman in her 30s in good health and CMV-seropositive. The sample taken for sequencing was PBMCs. V is TRBV7-6 and J is TRBJ2-1, with D tentatively TRBD1 (5 bases). The CDR3 nucleotides read TGTGCCAGCAGCCCGAACCTTCAGGGTGAGCAGTTCTTC. It translates to CASSPNLQGEQFF.